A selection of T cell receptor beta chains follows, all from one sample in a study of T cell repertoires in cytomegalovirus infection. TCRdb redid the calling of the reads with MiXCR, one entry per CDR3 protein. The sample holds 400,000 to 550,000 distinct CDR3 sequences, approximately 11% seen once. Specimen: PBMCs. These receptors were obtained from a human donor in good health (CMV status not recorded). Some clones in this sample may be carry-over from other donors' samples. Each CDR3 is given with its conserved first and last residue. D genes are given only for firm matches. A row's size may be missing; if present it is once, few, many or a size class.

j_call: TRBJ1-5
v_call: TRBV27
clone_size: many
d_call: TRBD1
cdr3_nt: TGTGCCAGCAGAGGACAGGGGGCGAGGAATCAGCCCCAGCATTTT
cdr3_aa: CASRGQGARNQPQHF

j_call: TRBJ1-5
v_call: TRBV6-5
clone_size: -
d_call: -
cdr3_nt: TGTGCCAGCAGTCGGTCCCCGGGAACCCAGCCCCAGCATTTT
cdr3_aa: CASSRSPGTQPQHF

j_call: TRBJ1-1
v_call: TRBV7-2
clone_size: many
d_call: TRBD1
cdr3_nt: TGTGCCAGCAGCTTCGGGACAGCTACGAACACTGAAGCTTTCTTT
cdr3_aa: CASSFGTATNTEAFF

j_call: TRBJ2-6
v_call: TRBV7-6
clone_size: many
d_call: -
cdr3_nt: TGTGCCAGCAGCCCCCAAGGGGTTGGCGGGGCCAACGTCCTGACTTTC
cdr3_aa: CASSPQGVGGANVLTF

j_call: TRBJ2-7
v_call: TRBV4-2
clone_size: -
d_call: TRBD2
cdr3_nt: TGTGCCAGCAGCCAAGAGGGGACTAACTCCTACGAGCAGTACTTC
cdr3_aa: CASSQEGTNSYEQYF

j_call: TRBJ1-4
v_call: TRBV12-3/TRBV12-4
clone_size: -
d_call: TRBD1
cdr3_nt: TGTGCCAGCAGTCCTCGGACAGGGGCTGAAAAACTGTTTTTT
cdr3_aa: CASSPRTGAEKLFF

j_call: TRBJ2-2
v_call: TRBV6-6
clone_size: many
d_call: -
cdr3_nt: TGTGCCAGCAGTTACAGGGAGGCTCTGAGCACCGGGGAGCTGTTTTTT
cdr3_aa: CASSYREALSTGELFF

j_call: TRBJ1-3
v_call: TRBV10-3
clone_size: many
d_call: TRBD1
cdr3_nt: TGTGCCATCCTTCTGACAGGGGCTGGAAACACCATATATTTT
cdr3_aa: CAILLTGAGNTIYF

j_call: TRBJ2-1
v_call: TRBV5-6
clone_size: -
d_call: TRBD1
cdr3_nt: TGTGCCAGCAGCTTGGTTGGGTCAGGGGGCGCGTGGGAGCAGTTCTTC
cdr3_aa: CASSLVGSGGAWEQFF

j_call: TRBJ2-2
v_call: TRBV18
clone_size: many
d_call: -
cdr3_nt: TGTGCCAGCCGTCGGAAATCGGACACCGGGGAGCTGTTTTTT
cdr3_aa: CASRRKSDTGELFF

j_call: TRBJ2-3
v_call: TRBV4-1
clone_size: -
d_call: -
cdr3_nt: TGCGCCAGCAGCCAAGTGAGGCGGGATACAGATACGCAGTATTTT
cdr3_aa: CASSQVRRDTDTQYF

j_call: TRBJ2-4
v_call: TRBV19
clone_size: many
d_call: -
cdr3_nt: TGTGCCAGTAGTATAGGGACCTCGGGGAGGTCCAAAAACATTCAGTACTTC
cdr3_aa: CASSIGTSGRSKNIQYF

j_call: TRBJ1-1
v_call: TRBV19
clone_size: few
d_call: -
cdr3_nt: TGTGCCAGTAGTATTTGGGGCGGTCTCAGGGCCACTGAAGCTTTCTTT
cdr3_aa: CASSIWGGLRATEAFF

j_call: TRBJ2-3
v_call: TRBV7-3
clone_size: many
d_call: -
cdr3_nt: TGTGCCAGCAGCAGAGGCGGGAGCACAGATACGCAGTATTTT
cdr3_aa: CASSRGGSTDTQYF

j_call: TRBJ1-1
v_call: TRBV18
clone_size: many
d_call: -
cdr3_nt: TGTGCCAGCAGTCCCGACCAGAACACTGAAGCTTTCTTT
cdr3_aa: CASSPDQNTEAFF

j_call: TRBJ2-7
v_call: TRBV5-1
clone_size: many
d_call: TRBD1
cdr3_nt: TGCGCCAGCAGCTTGGGGGGGACAGCGGACTACGAGCAGTACTTC
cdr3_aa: CASSLGGTADYEQYF

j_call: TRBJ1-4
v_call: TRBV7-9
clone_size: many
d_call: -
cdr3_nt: TGTGCCAGCAGCTCGAAGGATCGGAATGAAAAACTGTTTTTT
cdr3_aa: CASSSKDRNEKLFF

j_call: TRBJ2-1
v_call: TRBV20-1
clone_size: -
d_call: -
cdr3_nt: TGCAGTGCCAAGTACAATGAGCAGTTCTTC
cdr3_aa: CSAKYNEQFF

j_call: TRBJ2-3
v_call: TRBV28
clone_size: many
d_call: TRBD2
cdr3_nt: TGTGCCAGCAGTCCCCATGAAGCGGGAGCTAGAGATACGCAGTATTTT
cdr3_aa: CASSPHEAGARDTQYF

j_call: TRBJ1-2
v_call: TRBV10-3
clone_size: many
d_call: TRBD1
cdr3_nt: TGTGCCATCAGTGAACGGGACAGGGTTGGCTACACCTTC
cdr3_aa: CAISERDRVGYTF

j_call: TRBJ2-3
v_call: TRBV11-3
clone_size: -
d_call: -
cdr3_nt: TGTGCCAGCAGCTCCGGTCTAAGAGATACGCAGTATTTT
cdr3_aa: CASSSGLRDTQYF

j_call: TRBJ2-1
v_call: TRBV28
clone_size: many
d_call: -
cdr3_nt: TGTGCCACCTGGGGCAATGAGCAGTTCTTC
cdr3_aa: CATWGNEQFF

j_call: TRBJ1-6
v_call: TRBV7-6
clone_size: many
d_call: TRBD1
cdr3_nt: TGTGCCAGCAGCTTAGGGGGACAGGGTCTGGGACCCCTCCACTTT
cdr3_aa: CASSLGGQGLGPLHF

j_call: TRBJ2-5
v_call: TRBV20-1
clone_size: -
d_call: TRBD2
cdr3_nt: TGCAGTGCTTTACCGGGACTAGCGGGCCAAGAGACCCAGTACTTC
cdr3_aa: CSALPGLAGQETQYF

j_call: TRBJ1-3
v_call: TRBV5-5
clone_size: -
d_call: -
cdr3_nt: TGTGCCAGCAGCTTGGGAGGGGCTGCTGGAAACACCATATATTTT
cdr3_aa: CASSLGGAAGNTIYF

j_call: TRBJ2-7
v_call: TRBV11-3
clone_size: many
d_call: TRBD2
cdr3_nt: TGTGCCAGCAGCTTAGATCGACTAGCGGGGAACGAGCAGTACTTC
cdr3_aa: CASSLDRLAGNEQYF

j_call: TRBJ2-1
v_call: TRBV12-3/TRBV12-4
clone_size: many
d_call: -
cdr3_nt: TGTGCCAGCAGTTCAGGGTTAACCTACAATGAGCAGTTCTTC
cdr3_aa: CASSSGLTYNEQFF

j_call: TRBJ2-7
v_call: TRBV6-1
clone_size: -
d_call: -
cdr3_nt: TGTGCCAGCAGTGAGACCGGGGCTTCCTACGAGCAGTACTTC
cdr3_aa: CASSETGASYEQYF

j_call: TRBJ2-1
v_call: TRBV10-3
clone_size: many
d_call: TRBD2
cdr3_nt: TGTGCCACCCGTGGGTCAACTAGCGAAGCCTCCTACAATGAGCAGTTCTTC
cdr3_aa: CATRGSTSEASYNEQFF

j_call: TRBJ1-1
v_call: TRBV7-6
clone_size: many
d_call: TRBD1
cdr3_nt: TGTGCCAGCAGCCCGACGACAGGGGTGGGCACTGAAGCTTTCTTT
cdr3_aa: CASSPTTGVGTEAFF

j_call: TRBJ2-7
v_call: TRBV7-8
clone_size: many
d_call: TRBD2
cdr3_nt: TGTGCCAGCAGCCCCCTGACTAGCGGGGGGGCCGCCTACGAGCAGTACTTC
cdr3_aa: CASSPLTSGGAAYEQYF

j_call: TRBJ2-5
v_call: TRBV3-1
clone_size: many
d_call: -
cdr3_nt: TGTGCCAGCAGCGTTTACCAAGAGACCCAGTACTTC
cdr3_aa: CASSVYQETQYF

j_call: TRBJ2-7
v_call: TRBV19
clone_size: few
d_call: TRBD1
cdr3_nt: TGTGCCAGTAGTTCCGGGACAGGGGGATGGTACGAGCAGTACTTC
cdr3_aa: CASSSGTGGWYEQYF

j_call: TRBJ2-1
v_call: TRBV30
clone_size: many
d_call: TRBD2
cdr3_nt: TGTGCCTGGAATCCCAGCGGGAGGGCTGGCAATGAGCAGTTCTTC
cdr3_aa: CAWNPSGRAGNEQFF

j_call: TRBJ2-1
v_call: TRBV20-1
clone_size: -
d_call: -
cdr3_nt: TGCAGTGCTAGAAGACTAGTTTACAATGAGCAGTTCTTC
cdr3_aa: CSARRLVYNEQFF

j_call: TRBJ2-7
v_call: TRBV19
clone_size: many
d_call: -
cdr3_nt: TGTGCCAGTAGTATATACCAGGGGTCCTACGAGCAGTACTTC
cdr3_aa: CASSIYQGSYEQYF

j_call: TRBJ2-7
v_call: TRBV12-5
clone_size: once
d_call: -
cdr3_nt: TGTGCTAGTGGGGCACGCGAGCAGTACTTC
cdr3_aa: CASGAREQYF

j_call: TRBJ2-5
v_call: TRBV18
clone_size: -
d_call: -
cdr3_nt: TGTGCCAGCTCACCACCGAGCAACCAAGAGACCCAGTACTTC
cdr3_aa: CASSPPSNQETQYF

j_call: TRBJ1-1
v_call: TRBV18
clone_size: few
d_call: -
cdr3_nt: TGTGCCAGCTCACCCGGAGTCATGAACACTGAAGCTTTCTTT
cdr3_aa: CASSPGVMNTEAFF

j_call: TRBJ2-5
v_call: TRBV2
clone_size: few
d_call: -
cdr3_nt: TGTGCCAGCAGTCCACGAGGGGGTCGGGTAGAGACCCAGTACTTC
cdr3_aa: CASSPRGGRVETQYF

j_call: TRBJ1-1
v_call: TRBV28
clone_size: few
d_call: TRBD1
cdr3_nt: TGTGCCAGCAGTGGCACAGGGGGCAAGACTGAAGCTTTCTTT
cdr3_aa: CASSGTGGKTEAFF